This T cell receptor (beta chain) was found in a study of blood T cells in healthy people across ages. This clonotype has just a few counts. Trimming pared 3 bases from V and 4 bases from J, leaving 9 bases between. The CDR3 loop spans 13 amino acids. Germline CDR1 reads SEHNR; CDR2 reads FQNEAQ (reference sequence). PCR was performed a second time for about 7 to 11 cycles using a sample-barcoded 5' primer and a J-beta primer mix. TCRdb reanalysed the 5' RACE reads using MiXCR and keeps one entry per CDR3 protein. The sample gives hundreds of thousands of distinct CDR3 sequences, about 20% of which show up once; about 22% is in the top ten.

The chain uses TRBV7-9 and TRBJ1-2; no reliable D call. This receptor was obtained from a man aged 70-80 years in good health. The source material was blood. The DNA for the CDR3 is TGTGCCAGCAGCTTTGACCAACCCTATGGCTACACCTTC. Translated, it gives CASSFDQPYGYTF.